This record covers a single T cell receptor (beta chain). Its binding antigen is unknown. No base quality values were provided; no much bigger clone lies one nucleotide off. To make first-strand cDNA, Superscript III was used along with a set of TRAV- and TRBV-specific primers so that both the TCRalpha and TCRbeta chains were covered. TCRs were amplified with Phusion for 15 to 25 PCR cycles using a constant-region primer together with the adapter attached to the V primers. Isolated mRNA was amplified with the MessageAmp II aRNA Amplification Kit, using a roughly 15-hour in vitro transcription at 37°C. The Dynabeads mRNA DIRECT Purification Kit was used to isolate the mRNA for TCR sequencing. Indexed Illumina adapters were added in a second Phusion PCR of 25 cycles, after which AMPure XP beads were used to purify the products. As for the authors' bioinformatics: Custom Perl scripts pooled TCR sequences encoding the same protein, removed out-of-frame sequences and computed each clonotype's abundance. The analysis excluded TCR sequences that were supported by just one read. The metrics used to describe the repertoires included Shannon entropy, Gini index, clonality, richness, and the frequency of TCRs shared between repertoires. The public reads were reprocessed in TCRdb via fastp at Q25 and MiXCR, keeping in-frame beta chains. All rows with the same CDR3 protein become a single entry with the most common DNA and genes. TCRdb's processing, not the study's, gives the V and J calls here. This sample has 16,000 or so distinct CDR3 sequences in its table, and around three quarters of those were observed once. The ten most abundant clones make up about 6% of the sample.

The record originates from a study of low-dose radiotherapy and immunotherapy resistance in tumors (dated by TCRdb to 2022 to 2024). Some background on the complete study: Cohort 1 received 0.5 Gy per fraction every 2 weeks, with a prescribed total PTV dose of 6.5 Gy. For Cohort 2, the dose was 1 Gy per fraction given every two weeks, adding up to 13 Gy in total across 26 weeks. Nivolumab and ipilimumab were both given intravenously, with nivolumab at a 240 mg flat dose every two weeks and ipilimumab at 1 mg/kg every six weeks. Every two weeks, patients got intravenous cyclophosphamide at 200 mg/m2, given one day ahead of each radiation and immunotherapy administration. Starting on cycle 1 day 1, patients took 300 mg of aspirin by mouth once a day for four cycles. Randomization of trial participants into treatment groups was not performed. Eight patients were included in the translational analysis, namely three from the first dose cohort plus the first five from the second dose cohort.

The donors came from RACIN, which was a single-arm phase I dose-escalation trial that paired nivolumab and ipilimumab with aspirin, low-dose cyclophosphamide and low-dose radiotherapy. Patients were eligible if they had advanced solid tumors that were TIL-negative. The CDR3 sequence holds 14 residues, the cysteine and phenylalanine included. Of the read, only the CDR3 DNA is kept; its 42 bases are in frame from base 1. CDR1 and CDR2, per the germline V gene, are SGHAT and FQNNGV. V gives up 4 bases and J gives up 3 bases, and the segment between their germline ends measures 13 bases. Recombination linked TRBV11-2 to TRBJ2-7; TRBD2 could be the D gene, as 6 bases match. This sequence was found in a human donor with advanced metastatic prostate, ovarian, gallbladder or colorectal cancer (not recorded which). This table probably holds off-target reads from a library built for another chain. CDR3 sequence: CASSSLGGFYEQYF. The DNA sequence follows: TGTGCCAGCAGCTCTCTTGGGGGGTTCTACGAGCAGTACTTC.